This T cell receptor beta chain was identified during a study of T cell responses to AZD1222 COVID-19 vaccine. General study results and limits: The number of AZD1222 recipients seropositive at baseline was only 5 to 7. The donor group comprised mostly white British people and more females; the analysis possibly underestimated clonal diversity. Repertoires were obtained only post-peak T cell response.

Sequenced by immunoSEQ multiplex PCR; TCRdb stores in-frame clones only, minus some. The sample holds some 100,000 clones; about 86% are singletons and the top ten take under 1.5%. Comment on this clone: The antigen is not known.

Germline V gene sequence: CDR1 SGHTA, CDR2 FQGNSA. The V segment lost 5 bases and the J segment 0 bases; nucleotides outside the gene matches: 2. CDR3 length: 15 residues. The chain has TRBV7-2 and TRBJ2-7; 12 bases fit TRBD1. The clonotype was recovered from an adult in good health. Sequencing used peripheral blood, obtained on day 0 of AZD1222 vaccination. CDR3 region: CASSKGQGASYEQYF. CDR3 coding DNA: TGTGCCAGCAGCAAGGGACAGGGGGCCTCCTACGAGCAGTACTTC.